The 20 T cell receptor beta chains below come from one sample, sequenced in a study of beta chain features in type 1 diabetes. Every bit of the isolated RNA underwent reverse transcription, so sequencing read expressed TCRB transcripts. This table comes from immunoSEQ multiplex PCR, and its TCRdb copy is limited to in-frame clones, with some not included. The sample records 200,000 to 250,000 clones, around a quarter being singletons. The sample was central memory CD4+ T cells from blood. Every receptor here comes from a man aged 25-45 years in good health.

This clone was observed a handful of times. The chain links TRBV5-1 to TRBJ2-3; possibly TRBD1 for D (6 bases). The CDR3 sequence is 15 residues long. Trimming cost V 3 bases and J 4 bases, with 15 bases left between them. CDR1 SGHRS and CDR2 YFSETQ come from the germline V gene. The DNA for the CDR3 is TGCGCCAGCAGCTCGGGGCGAGCAGGGGCAGATACGCAGTATTTT. Protein: CASSSGRAGADTQYF.

The chain is built from TRBV5-1 and TRBJ1-2, with D hard to call. V was pared by 4 bases and J by 4 bases, with 11 bases between. The CDR3 consists of 13 residues. Germline assignment: CDR1 SGHRS and CDR2 YFSETQ. CDR3 DNA: TGCGCCAGCAGCCCCGAAGGAGCCTATGGCTACACCTTC. This gives the protein CASSPEGAYGYTF.

The V and J genes are TRBV30 and TRBJ2-7, with TRBD1 matching over 9 bases. Germline loops: CDR1 GTSNPN, CDR2 SVGIG (reference sequence). This CDR3 is built from 12 residues. V shed 3 bases, J shed 12 bases, and the junction held 9 bases outside the gene matches. CDR3 coding DNA: TGTGCCTGGAGCCCACCGGGACAGGGACGGTACTTC. Residues: CAWSPPGQGRYF.

This clone was recorded once. The genes are TRBV6-5 and TRBJ1-6; 9 positions agree with TRBD1. The CDR3 covers 15 residues. Trimming cost V 6 bases and J 11 bases; bases outside gene matches: 11. Germline values: CDR1 MNHEY, CDR2 SVGAGI. CDR3 sequence reads: CASSRSGQGMTPLHF. The CDR3 DNA reads TGTGCCAGCAGCCGATCGGGACAGGGTATGACACCCCTCCACTTT.

Only a few counts were recorded for this clone. The CDR3 DNA is TGCGCCAGCAGCCCTTATGGACTAGCGGATTTCAATGAGCAGTTCTTC. Protein product: CASSPYGLADFNEQFF. The J gene is TRBJ2-1, the V gene TRBV5-1; TRBD2 matches 10 bases. In germline, CDR1 is SGHRS, CDR2 YFSETQ. The length of the CDR3 is 16 residues. V lost 4 bases and J lost 6; bases outside the gene matches: 10.

This clone was observed many times. V usage is TRBV14 and J usage is TRBJ2-1, with TRBD2 identical over 7 bases. This CDR3 contains 15 residues. The V gene end was trimmed by 2 bases and the J gene end by 4 bases; junction bases not matched to a gene: 5. CDR1 and CDR2 (germline): SGHDN, FVKESK. CDR3 DNA: TGTGCCAGCAGCCAACTAACTAGCGTTTACAATGAGCAGTTCTTC. Translation: CASSQLTSVYNEQFF.

This clone was seen a handful of times. The gene calls are TRBV6-1 and TRBJ2-1, with 12 bases that match TRBD2. Per the germline V gene, CDR1 is MNHNS and CDR2 is SASEGT. Trimming removed 4 bases from V and 7 bases from J; junction bases left unmatched: 8. This CDR3 spans 16 amino acids. CDR3 sequence: CASSVLAGGPRNEQFF. The DNA of the CDR3 is TGTGCCAGCAGTGTCCTAGCGGGAGGGCCGCGGAATGAGCAGTTCTTC.

The V call is TRBV2, the J call TRBJ1-5, with D tentatively TRBD1 (5 bases). Germline V gene lookup returns CDR1 SNHLY and CDR2 FYNNEI. V was clipped by 5 bases and J by 3 bases, with 17 bases between them. This CDR3 has 16 amino acids. The CDR3 nucleotides read TGTGCCAGCAGTTCAATGACGGGGGGTTCCAATCAGCCCCAGCATTTT. This gives the protein CASSSMTGGSNQPQHF. The full variable domain, its missing parts supplied by reference TRBV2 and TRBJ1-5, is EPEVTQTPSHQVTQMGQEVILRCVPISNHLYFYWYRQILGQKVEFLVSFYNNEISEKSEIFDDQFSVERPDGSNFTLKIRSTKLEDSAMYFCASSSMTGGSNQPQHFGDGTRLSIL.

In its sample, this clone was seen many times. In the same sample, other DNA sequences code for this CDR3. V gene TRBV30 combines with J gene TRBJ1-4; D gene unclear. Per germline, CDR1 GTSNPN and CDR2 SVGIG (reference sequence). This CDR3 is built from 12 residues. V dropped 0 bases and J dropped 5 bases, with 4 bases sitting between them. The CDR3 region is CAWSVRNEKLFF. The CDR3 DNA reads as TGTGCCTGGAGTGTCAGAAATGAAAAACTGTTTTTT.

This clone has more than one count but fewer than ten. The identical CDR3 is also encoded by other nucleotide sequences in the sample. The chain carries TRBV2 and TRBJ1-1; D is ambiguous. The V end was cut by 7 bases, the J end by 0 bases, with 3 bases between. This CDR3 has 11 residues. CDR1 and CDR2 from the germline V gene are SNHLY and FYNNEI. CDR3 in amino acids: CASTLNTEAFF. CDR3 nucleotides: TGTGCCAGCACGCTGAACACTGAAGCTTTCTTT. Supplemented by reference TRBV2 and TRBJ1-1, the full variable domain reads EPEVTQTPSHQVTQMGQEVILRCVPISNHLYFYWYRQILGQKVEFLVSFYNNEISEKSEIFDDQFSVERPDGSNFTLKIRSTKLEDSAMYFCASTLNTEAFFGQGTRLTVV.

This clone was observed a handful of times. The chain links TRBV2 to TRBJ2-6; no clear D gene. The length of the CDR3 is 17 residues. V lost 3 bases and J 0 bases, leaving 12 bases between the germline ends. Germline CDR1 reads SNHLY; CDR2 reads FYNNEI. The CDR3 DNA follows: TGTGCCAGCAGTGAGCAACCGATGACCTCTGGGGCCAACGTCCTGACTTTC. Protein product: CASSEQPMTSGANVLTF.

This clone was observed a few times. CDR3 residues: CASSLGPGILTDTQYF. The CDR3 DNA sequence: TGCGCCAGCAGCTTGGGCCCCGGGATCCTCACAGATACGCAGTATTTT. J is TRBJ2-3 and V is TRBV5-1; maybe TRBD2 (5 bases). Germline loops: CDR1 SGHRS, CDR2 YFSETQ. The V end lost 0 bases, the J end lost 2 bases, and 13 bases lay between the germline ends. The CDR3 is made up of 16 amino acids.

This clone was seen ten or more times. The V gene is TRBV7-2, the J gene TRBJ2-3, with a possible D match to TRBD2 (5 bases). V was pared by 5 bases and J by 4 bases, with 16 bases between. The CDR3 is 15 residues long. CDR1 and CDR2 from the germline V gene are SGHTA and FQGNSA. CDR3 residues: CASSPATQRADTQYF. The CDR3 DNA reads TGTGCCAGCAGCCCCGCGACCCAGAGGGCAGATACGCAGTATTTT.

The CDR3 coding sequence is TGCAGCGTTGTTGGCGGGAGGGGAGCGAACGAGCAGTACTTC. It yields the protein CSVVGGRGANEQYF. This chain links TRBV29-1 with TRBJ2-7; 9 bases match TRBD2. J lost 5 bases, V lost 4 bases, and 9 bases had no gene match. The length of the CDR3 is 14 residues. Germline V gene lookup returns CDR1 SQVTM and CDR2 ANQGSEA.

This clone appeared a few times. The chain employs TRBV29-1 and TRBJ2-1; D is undetermined. Trimming pared 2 bases from V and 7 bases from J, leaving 15 bases between. There are 14 residues in the CDR3. Germline loops: CDR1 SQVTM, CDR2 ANQGSEA. DNA for the CDR3: TGCAGCGTTGAAAAACTGACTGGGATGAATGAGCAGTTCTTC. This encodes CSVEKLTGMNEQFF.

In this sample, this clone turned up a few times. The rearrangement uses TRBV18 and TRBJ1-2; no clear D. The germline CDR1 and CDR2 sequences are KGHSH and LQKENI. The CDR3 covers 17 residues. Trimming shortened V by 6 bases and J by 4 bases, and 24 bases separated the two germline ends. DNA for the CDR3: TGTGCCAGCTCGGCCACATCCCCGGTTAATGGCGGCTATGGCTACACCTTC. Translation gives CASSATSPVNGGYGYTF.

Ten or more counts support this clone. This CDR3 is CASSPQLYEQYF. The CDR3 region has the DNA TGTGCCAGCAGCCCTCAATTGTACGAGCAGTACTTC. The genes are TRBV14 and TRBJ2-7; the D is unclear. The CDR3 has 12 residues. The V gene's germline CDR1 is SGHDN and CDR2 FVKESK. V dropped 4 bases and J dropped 4 bases, with 8 bases sitting between them.

The chain has TRBV6-1 and TRBJ1-1; D uncertain. Germline loops: CDR1 MNHNS, CDR2 SASEGT. The ends were cut back, 4 bases at V and 5 bases at J, with 14 bases in the middle. The CDR3 extends over 14 amino acids. The CDR3 is CASSVKSRETEAFF. CDR3 bases: TGTGCCAGCAGTGTTAAGAGTCGCGAAACTGAAGCTTTCTTT.

The genes are TRBV9 and TRBJ2-7; D possibly corresponds to TRBD2 (6 bases). The germline CDR1 and CDR2 sequences are SGDLS and YYNGEE. V dropped 4 bases and J dropped 5 bases, with 19 bases sitting between them. CDR3 length: 15 amino acids. The CDR3 bases are TGTGCCAGCAGCCCCCGACCGGGAGCAAGAAACGAGCAGTACTTC. It is translated as CASSPRPGARNEQYF. The entire variable domain, with the rest obtained from reference TRBV9 and TRBJ2-7, is as follows: DSGVTQTPKHLITATGQRVTLRCSPRSGDLSVYWYQQSLDQGLQFLIQYYNGEERAKGNILERFSAQQFPDLHSELNLSSLELGDSALYFCASSPRPGARNEQYFGPGTRLTVT.

This chain joins TRBV15 and TRBJ2-1; D unresolved. In germline, CDR1 is LNHNV, CDR2 YYDKDF (reference sequence). This CDR3 is built from 13 residues. Trimming took off 3 bases at V and 10 bases at J, with 13 bases between the two ends. CDR3 DNA: TGTGCCACCAGCAGGACCCTGACGGAAGAGCAGTTCTTC. It specifies CATSRTLTEEQFF.